This record concerns one T cell receptor (beta chain) sequence. What it recognizes is unknown. CDR1 and CDR2 from the germline V gene are SGHNT and YYREEE (reference sequence). The CDR3 consists of 16 residues. V was cut by 0 bases and J by 4 bases, with 17 bases left in between. The record originates from a study of shared clonotypes between healthy human individuals. Study information: The donor pool was made up of two women and a few men aged 18 to 49. Findings and limits, study-wide: Lower generation probabilities were found for non-shared clonotypes than for those shared by all four donors.

Clones were read by immunoSEQ multiplex PCR, and TCRdb kept only the in-frame ones, dropping some. The table shows around 2.5 million clones, with more than 85% occurring only once. In the CD4+ fraction, cells were divided into CD45RA+ naive and CD45RA-negative memory subsets. The sequence came from a man aged 18 to 35 in good health. Some clones in this sample may be carry-over from other donors' samples. Source material: naive CD4+ T cells from PBMCs. This sample's subset: CD45RA+ positively selected. This chain joins TRBV5-4 and TRBJ2-7; TRBD1 or TRBD2 may be the D gene (5 bases each). Written as DNA, the CDR3 is TGTGCCAGCAGCTTGGCCGGGGCCGCCTCCTGGTACGAGCAGTACTTC. Translation gives CASSLAGAASWYEQYF.